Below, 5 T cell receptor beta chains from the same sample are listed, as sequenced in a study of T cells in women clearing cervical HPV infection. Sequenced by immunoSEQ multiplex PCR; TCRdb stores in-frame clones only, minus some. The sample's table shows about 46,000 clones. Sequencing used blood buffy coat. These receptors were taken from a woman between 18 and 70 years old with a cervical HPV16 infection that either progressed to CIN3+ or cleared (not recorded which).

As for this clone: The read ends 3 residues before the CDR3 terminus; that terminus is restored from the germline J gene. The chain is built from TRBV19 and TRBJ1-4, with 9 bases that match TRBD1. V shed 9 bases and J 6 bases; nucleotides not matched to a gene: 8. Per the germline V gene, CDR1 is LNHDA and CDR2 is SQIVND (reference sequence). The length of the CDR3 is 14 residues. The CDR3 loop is CASRMGTGYEKLFF. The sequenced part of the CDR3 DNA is TGTGCCAGCCGAATGGGGACAGGGTATGAAAAA.

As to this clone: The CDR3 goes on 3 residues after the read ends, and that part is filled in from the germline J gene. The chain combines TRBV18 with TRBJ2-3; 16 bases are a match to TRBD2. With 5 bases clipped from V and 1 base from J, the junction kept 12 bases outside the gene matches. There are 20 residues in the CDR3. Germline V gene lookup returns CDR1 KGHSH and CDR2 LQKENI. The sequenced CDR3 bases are TGTGCCAGCTCAGCCAAGTTGGGACTAGCGGGGGGGCCGGGCACAGATACG. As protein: CASSAKLGLAGGPGTDT. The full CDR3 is CASSAKLGLAGGPGTDTQYF.

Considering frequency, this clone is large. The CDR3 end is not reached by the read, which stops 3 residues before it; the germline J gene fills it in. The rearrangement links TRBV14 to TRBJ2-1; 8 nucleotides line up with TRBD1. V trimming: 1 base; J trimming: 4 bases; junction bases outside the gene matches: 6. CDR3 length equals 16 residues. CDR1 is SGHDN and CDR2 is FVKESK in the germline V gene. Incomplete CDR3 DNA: TGTGCCAGCAGCCAAGTACAGGGGGGTTCATACAATGAG. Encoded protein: CASSQVQGGSYNE. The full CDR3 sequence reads CASSQVQGGSYNEQFF. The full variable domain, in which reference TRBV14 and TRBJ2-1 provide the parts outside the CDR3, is EAGVTQFPSHSVIEKGQTVTLRCDPISGHDNLYWYRRVMGKEIKFLLHFVKESKQDESGMPNNRFLAERTGGTYSTLKVQPAELEDSGVYFCASSQVQGGSYNEQFFGPGTRLTVL.

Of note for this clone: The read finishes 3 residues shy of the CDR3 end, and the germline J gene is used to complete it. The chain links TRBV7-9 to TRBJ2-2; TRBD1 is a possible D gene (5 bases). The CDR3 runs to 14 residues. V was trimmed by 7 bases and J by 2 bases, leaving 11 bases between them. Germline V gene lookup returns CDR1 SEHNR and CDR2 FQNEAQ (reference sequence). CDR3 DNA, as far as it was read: TGTGCCAGCACCCCAGACAGTAACACCGGGGAG. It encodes CASTPDSNTGE. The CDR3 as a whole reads CASTPDSNTGELFF.

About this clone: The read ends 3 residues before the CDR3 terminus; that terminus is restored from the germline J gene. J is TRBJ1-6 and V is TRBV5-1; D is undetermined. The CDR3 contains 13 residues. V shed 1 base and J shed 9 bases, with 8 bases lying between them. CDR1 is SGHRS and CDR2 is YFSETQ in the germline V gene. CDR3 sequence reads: CASSLKPGSPLHF. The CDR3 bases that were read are TGCGCCAGCAGCTTGAAGCCGGGTTCACCC.